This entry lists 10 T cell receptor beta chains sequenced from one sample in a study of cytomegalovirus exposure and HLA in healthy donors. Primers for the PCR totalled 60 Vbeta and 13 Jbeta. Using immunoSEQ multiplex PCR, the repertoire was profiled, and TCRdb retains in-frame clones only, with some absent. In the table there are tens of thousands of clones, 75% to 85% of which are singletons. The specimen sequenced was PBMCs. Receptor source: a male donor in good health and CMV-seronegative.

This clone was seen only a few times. In nucleotides, the CDR3 is TGTGCCAGCTCACCGCGACAGGGAACGGGTGAGCAGTTCTTC. Translating gives CASSPRQGTGEQFF. This chain connects TRBV18 to TRBJ2-1, with TRBD1 matching 7 bases. The CDR3 is 14 residues long. Per the germline V gene, CDR1 is KGHSH and CDR2 is LQKENI. V shed 3 bases and J 9 bases; nucleotides not matched to a gene: 8.

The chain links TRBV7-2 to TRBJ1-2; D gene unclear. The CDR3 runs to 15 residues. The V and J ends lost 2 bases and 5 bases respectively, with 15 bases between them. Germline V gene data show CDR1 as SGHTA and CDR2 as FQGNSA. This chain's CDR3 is CASSLQYSGNYGYTF. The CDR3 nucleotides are TGTGCCAGCAGCTTACAGTACTCCGGGAATTATGGCTACACCTTC.

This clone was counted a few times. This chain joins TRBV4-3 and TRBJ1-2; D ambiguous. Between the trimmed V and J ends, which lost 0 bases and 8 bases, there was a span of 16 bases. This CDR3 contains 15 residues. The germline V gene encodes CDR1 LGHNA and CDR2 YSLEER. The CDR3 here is CASSQESIVDRGYTF. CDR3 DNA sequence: TGCGCCAGCAGCCAAGAGTCAATCGTCGATCGGGGCTACACCTTC.

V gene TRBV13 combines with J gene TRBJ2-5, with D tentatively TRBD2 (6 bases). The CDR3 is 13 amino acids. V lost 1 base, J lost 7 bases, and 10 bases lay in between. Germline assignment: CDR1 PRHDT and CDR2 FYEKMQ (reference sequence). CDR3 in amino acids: CASSLAGDGTQYF. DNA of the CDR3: TGTGCCAGCAGCTTAGCGGGGGATGGGACCCAGTACTTC.

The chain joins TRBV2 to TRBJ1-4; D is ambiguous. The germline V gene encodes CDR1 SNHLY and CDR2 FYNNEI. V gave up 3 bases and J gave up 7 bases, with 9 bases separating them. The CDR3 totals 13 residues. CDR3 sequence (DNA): TGTGCCAGCAGTGAGTGGGGAGGTGAAAAACTGTTTTTT. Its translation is CASSEWGGEKLFF. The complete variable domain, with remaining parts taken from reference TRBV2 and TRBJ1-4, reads EPEVTQTPSHQVTQMGQEVILRCVPISNHLYFYWYRQILGQKVEFLVSFYNNEISEKSEIFDDQFSVERPDGSNFTLKIRSTKLEDSAMYFCASSEWGGEKLFFGSGTQLSVL.

The CDR3: CSVGAGTGELFF. CDR3 nucleotides: TGCAGCGTTGGGGCTGGGACCGGGGAGCTGTTTTTT. The chain joins TRBV29-1 to TRBJ2-2; D not certain. Trimming removed 4 bases at V and 5 bases at J, with 8 bases between. This CDR3 is built from 12 residues. CDR1 is SQVTM, CDR2 ANQGSEA, per germline.

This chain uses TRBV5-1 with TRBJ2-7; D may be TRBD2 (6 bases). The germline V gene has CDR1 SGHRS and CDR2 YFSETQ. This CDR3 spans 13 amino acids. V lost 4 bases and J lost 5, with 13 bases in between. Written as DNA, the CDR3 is TGCGCCAGCAGCCCCGGCCCGGGGGACGAGCAGTACTTC. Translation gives CASSPGPGDEQYF.

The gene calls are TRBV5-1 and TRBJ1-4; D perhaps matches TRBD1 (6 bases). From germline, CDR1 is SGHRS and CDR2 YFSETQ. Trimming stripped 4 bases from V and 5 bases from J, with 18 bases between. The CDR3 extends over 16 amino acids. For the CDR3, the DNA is TGCGCCAGCAGCCCTGCCCCTGGGACATTGAATGAAAAACTGTTTTTT. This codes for CASSPAPGTLNEKLFF.

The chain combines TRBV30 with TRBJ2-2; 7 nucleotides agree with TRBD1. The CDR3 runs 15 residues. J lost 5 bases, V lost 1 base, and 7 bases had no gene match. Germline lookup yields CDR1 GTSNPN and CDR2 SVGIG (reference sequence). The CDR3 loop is CAWSAPDRETGELFF. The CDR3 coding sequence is TGTGCCTGGAGTGCCCCCGACAGGGAAACCGGGGAGCTGTTTTTT.

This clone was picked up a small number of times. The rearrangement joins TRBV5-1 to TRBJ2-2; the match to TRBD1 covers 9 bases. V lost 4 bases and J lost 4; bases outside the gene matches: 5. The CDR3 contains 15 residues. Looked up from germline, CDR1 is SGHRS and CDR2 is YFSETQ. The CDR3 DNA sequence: TGCGCCAGCAGCCCAGGGACAGGGTTCACCGGGGAGCTGTTTTTT. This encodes CASSPGTGFTGELFF. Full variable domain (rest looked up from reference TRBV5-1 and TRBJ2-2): KAGVTQTPRYLIKTRGQQVTLSCSPISGHRSVSWYQQTPGQGLQFLFEYFSETQRNKGNFPGRFSGRQFSNSRSEMNVSTLELGDSALYLCASSPGTGFTGELFFGEGSRLTVL.